These T cell receptor beta chains were read from a single sample in a study of blood T cell repertoires in COVID-19. The data were produced by immunoSEQ multiplex PCR, yet TCRdb's version contains in-frame clones alone and is incomplete. The sample records about 70,000 clones, more than 75% being singletons. Specimen: peripheral blood. These receptors were taken from a human donor in a cohort sampled during active COVID-19. Each CDR3 is given with its conserved first and last residue. A D gene is named only where the DNA matches it firmly. The size of a clone is reported for some rows only, either as once, few or many, or as a class for expanded clones.

j_gene: TRBJ2-5; d_gene: TRBD2; v_gene: TRBV7-9; abundance: once; CDR3nt: TGTGCCAGCAGCGCCGGACTAGCGGGGGGAGAGACCCAGTACTTC; CDR3aa: CASSAGLAGGETQYF
j_gene: TRBJ2-7; d_gene: TRBD2; v_gene: TRBV18; abundance: -; CDR3nt: TGTGCCAGCTCACCATCGTGGCGGGAGGTTGGAAGTGAGCAGTACTTC; CDR3aa: CASSPSWREVGSEQYF
j_gene: TRBJ2-4; d_gene: -; v_gene: TRBV4-2; abundance: -; CDR3nt: TGTGCCAGCAGCCAAGACTTAGGACTCGCAGCCAAAAACATTCAGTACTTC; CDR3aa: CASSQDLGLAAKNIQYF
j_gene: TRBJ2-1; d_gene: -; v_gene: TRBV6-2/TRBV6-3; abundance: -; CDR3nt: TGTGCCAGCAGTTACTTAGGGGTTGGCAATGAGCAGTTCTTC; CDR3aa: CASSYLGVGNEQFF
j_gene: TRBJ1-1; d_gene: -; v_gene: TRBV5-1; abundance: -; CDR3nt: TGCGCCAGCAGCTTGGAACAGGGAGGGGACACTGAAGCTTTCTTT; CDR3aa: CASSLEQGGDTEAFF
j_gene: TRBJ1-1; d_gene: -; v_gene: TRBV5-6; abundance: -; CDR3nt: TGTGCCAGCAGCACGACAGTTAACACTGAAGCTTTCTTT; CDR3aa: CASSTTVNTEAFF
j_gene: TRBJ1-5; d_gene: -; v_gene: TRBV27; abundance: -; CDR3nt: TGTGCCAGCAGTTTGTCAGGGTATAGCAATCAGCCCCAGCATTTT; CDR3aa: CASSLSGYSNQPQHF
j_gene: TRBJ2-7; d_gene: TRBD2; v_gene: TRBV7-8; abundance: -; CDR3nt: TGTGCCAGCAGCGCCACTAGCGGGAGGTCATCTGCCTACGAGCAGTACTTC; CDR3aa: CASSATSGRSSAYEQYF
j_gene: TRBJ2-1; d_gene: TRBD2; v_gene: TRBV19; abundance: -; CDR3nt: TGTGCCAGTAGTAGTCCGGGACTAGCGGGTGGCACTTTATACAATGAGCAGTTCTTC; CDR3aa: CASSSPGLAGGTLYNEQFF
j_gene: TRBJ1-5; d_gene: TRBD1; v_gene: TRBV28; abundance: once; CDR3nt: TGTGCCAGCAGTTTTCAGGGACAGGGGAATTTT; CDR3aa: CASSFQGQGNF
j_gene: TRBJ1-6; d_gene: -; v_gene: TRBV5-4; abundance: -; CDR3nt: TGTGCCAGCAGCCGGGGAAGCTCCTATAATTCACCCCTCCACTTT; CDR3aa: CASSRGSSYNSPLHF
j_gene: TRBJ2-5; d_gene: TRBD1; v_gene: TRBV27; abundance: -; CDR3nt: TGTGCCAGCAGTTTGACAGGGGTCGGCCCAAAAGAGACCCAGTACTTC; CDR3aa: CASSLTGVGPKETQYF
j_gene: TRBJ1-1; d_gene: -; v_gene: TRBV11-2; abundance: -; CDR3nt: TGTGCCAGCAGCTTAGTGGCGGGGGCGAACACTGAAGCTTTCTTT; CDR3aa: CASSLVAGANTEAFF
j_gene: TRBJ1-6; d_gene: -; v_gene: TRBV7-6; abundance: -; CDR3nt: TGTGCCAGCAGCTTAGTACACAATTCACCCCTCCACTTT; CDR3aa: CASSLVHNSPLHF
j_gene: TRBJ2-6; d_gene: -; v_gene: TRBV29-1; abundance: -; CDR3nt: TGCAGCGTTGTACAGGGCGGGTTTGGGGCCAACGTCCTGACTTTC; CDR3aa: CSVVQGGFGANVLTF
j_gene: TRBJ2-1; d_gene: -; v_gene: TRBV11-2; abundance: -; CDR3nt: TGTGCCAGCAGCCCGGGACTTGACTACAATGAGCAGTTCTTC; CDR3aa: CASSPGLDYNEQFF
j_gene: TRBJ2-7; d_gene: TRBD1; v_gene: TRBV9; abundance: -; CDR3nt: TGTGCCAGCAGCGCCCGGGACAGGGGCTACGAGCAGTACTTC; CDR3aa: CASSARDRGYEQYF
j_gene: TRBJ2-7; d_gene: -; v_gene: TRBV4-3; abundance: -; CDR3nt: TGCGCCAGCAGCCAAGATTCCCGACGTAGCCTCTACGAGCAGTACTTC; CDR3aa: CASSQDSRRSLYEQYF
j_gene: TRBJ2-2; d_gene: TRBD1; v_gene: TRBV15; abundance: once; CDR3nt: TGTGCCACCAGCAGAGAGACAGGGGGGGAGCTGTTTTTT; CDR3aa: CATSRETGGELFF
j_gene: TRBJ2-5; d_gene: -; v_gene: TRBV28; abundance: -; CDR3nt: TGTGCCAGCAGACCTCCGAACGGAAGGGGGAGGACCCAGTACTTC; CDR3aa: CASRPPNGRGRTQYF
j_gene: TRBJ2-7; d_gene: -; v_gene: TRBV19; abundance: -; CDR3nt: TGTGCCAGTAGTAGGGTGGGCCACGAGCAGTACTTC; CDR3aa: CASSRVGHEQYF
j_gene: TRBJ2-7; d_gene: -; v_gene: TRBV9; abundance: -; CDR3nt: TGTGCCAGCAGCGTAGGATCTAGCGAGCCCTACGAGCAGTACTTC; CDR3aa: CASSVGSSEPYEQYF
j_gene: TRBJ2-5; d_gene: -; v_gene: TRBV10-2; abundance: -; CDR3nt: TGCGCCAGCAGTGAAACAGGGACGTCGCTAGAGACCCAGTACTTC; CDR3aa: CASSETGTSLETQYF
j_gene: TRBJ2-1; d_gene: TRBD2; v_gene: TRBV5-1; abundance: -; CDR3nt: TGCGCCAGCAGCCCAGCCCAAATAGCGGGTGAGCAGTTCTTC; CDR3aa: CASSPAQIAGEQFF
j_gene: TRBJ2-2; d_gene: -; v_gene: TRBV5-8; abundance: few; CDR3nt: TGTGCCAGCAGCTTGGTACGACAGAGTCTGAACACCGGGGAGCTGTTTTTT; CDR3aa: CASSLVRQSLNTGELFF
j_gene: TRBJ2-2; d_gene: TRBD2; v_gene: TRBV5-1; abundance: -; CDR3nt: TGCGCCAGCAGCCTACTGACTAGCGGGAGATACCTCACCGGGGAGCTGTTTTTT; CDR3aa: CASSLLTSGRYLTGELFF